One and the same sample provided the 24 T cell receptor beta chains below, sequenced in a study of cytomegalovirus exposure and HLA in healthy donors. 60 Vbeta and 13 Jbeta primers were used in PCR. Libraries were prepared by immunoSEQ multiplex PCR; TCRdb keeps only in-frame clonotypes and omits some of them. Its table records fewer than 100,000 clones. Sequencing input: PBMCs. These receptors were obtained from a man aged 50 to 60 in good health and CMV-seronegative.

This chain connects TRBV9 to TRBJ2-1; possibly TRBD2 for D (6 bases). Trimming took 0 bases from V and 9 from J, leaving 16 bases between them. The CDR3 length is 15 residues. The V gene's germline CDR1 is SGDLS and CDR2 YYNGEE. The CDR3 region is CASSVDVGGIGEQFF. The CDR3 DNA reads TGTGCCAGCAGCGTAGACGTTGGCGGGATCGGTGAGCAGTTCTTC. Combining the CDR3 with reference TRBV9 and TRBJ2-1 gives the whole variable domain DSGVTQTPKHLITATGQRVTLRCSPRSGDLSVYWYQQSLDQGLQFLIQYYNGEERAKGNILERFSAQQFPDLHSELNLSSLELGDSALYFCASSVDVGGIGEQFFGPGTRLTVL.

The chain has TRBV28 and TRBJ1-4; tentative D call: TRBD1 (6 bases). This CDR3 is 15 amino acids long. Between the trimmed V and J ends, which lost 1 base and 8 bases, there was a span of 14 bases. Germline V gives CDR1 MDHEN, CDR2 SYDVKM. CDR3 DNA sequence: TGTGCCAGCAGTTTATCTCGGGGGGCTCCCGAAAAACTGTTTTTT. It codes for CASSLSRGAPEKLFF. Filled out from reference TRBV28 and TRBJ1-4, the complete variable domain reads DVKVTQSSRYLVKRTGEKVFLECVQDMDHENMFWYRQDPGLGLRLIYFSYDVKMKEKGDIPEGYSVSREKKERFSLILESASTNQTSMYLCASSLSRGAPEKLFFGSGTQLSVL.

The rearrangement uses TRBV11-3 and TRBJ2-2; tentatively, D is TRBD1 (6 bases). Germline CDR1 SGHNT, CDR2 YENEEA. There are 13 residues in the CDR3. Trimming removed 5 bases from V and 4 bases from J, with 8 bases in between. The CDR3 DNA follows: TGTGCCAGCAGCAGCAGGGGCACCGGGGAGCTGTTTTTT. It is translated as CASSSRGTGELFF. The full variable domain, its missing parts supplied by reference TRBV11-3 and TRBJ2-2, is EAGVVQSPRYKIIEKKQPVAFWCNPISGHNTLYWYLQNLGQGPELLIRYENEEAVDDSQLPKDRFSAERLKGVDSTLKIQPAELGDSAVYLCASSSRGTGELFFGEGSRLTVL.

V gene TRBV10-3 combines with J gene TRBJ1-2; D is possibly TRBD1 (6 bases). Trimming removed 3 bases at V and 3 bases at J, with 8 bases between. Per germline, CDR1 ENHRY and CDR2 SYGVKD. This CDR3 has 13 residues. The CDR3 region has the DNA TGTGCCATCAGTGAACAGGGAGACTATGGCTACACCTTC. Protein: CAISEQGDYGYTF.

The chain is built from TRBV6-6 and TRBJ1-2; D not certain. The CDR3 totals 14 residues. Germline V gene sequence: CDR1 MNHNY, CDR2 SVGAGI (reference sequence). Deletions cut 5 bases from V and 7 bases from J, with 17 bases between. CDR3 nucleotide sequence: TGTGCCAGCAGTGCTTTTGGGCCCGTCGGTGGCTACACCTTC. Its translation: CASSAFGPVGGYTF.

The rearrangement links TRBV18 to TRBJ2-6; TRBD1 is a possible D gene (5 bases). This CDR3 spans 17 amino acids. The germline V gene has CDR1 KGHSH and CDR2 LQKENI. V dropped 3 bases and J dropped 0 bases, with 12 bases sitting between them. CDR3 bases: TGTGCCAGCTCACCGTTGTCCCAGGGCTCTGGGGCCAACGTCCTGACTTTC. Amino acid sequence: CASSPLSQGSGANVLTF.

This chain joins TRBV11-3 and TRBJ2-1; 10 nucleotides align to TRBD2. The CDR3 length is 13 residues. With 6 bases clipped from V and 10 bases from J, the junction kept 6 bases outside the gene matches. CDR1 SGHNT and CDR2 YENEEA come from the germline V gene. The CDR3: CASRENSGGEQFF. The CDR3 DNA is TGTGCCAGCAGGGAAAATAGCGGGGGGGAGCAGTTCTTC.

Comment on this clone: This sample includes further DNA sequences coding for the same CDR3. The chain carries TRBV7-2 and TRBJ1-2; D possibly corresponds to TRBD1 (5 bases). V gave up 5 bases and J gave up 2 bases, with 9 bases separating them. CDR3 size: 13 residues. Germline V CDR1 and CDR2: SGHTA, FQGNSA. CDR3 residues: CASSPDRNYGYTF. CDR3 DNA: TGTGCCAGCAGCCCTGACAGAAACTATGGCTACACCTTC.

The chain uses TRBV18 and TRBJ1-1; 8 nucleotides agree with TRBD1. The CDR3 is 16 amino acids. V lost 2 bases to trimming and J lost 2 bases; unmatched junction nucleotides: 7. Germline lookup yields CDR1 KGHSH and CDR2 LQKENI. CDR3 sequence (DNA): TGTGCCAGCTCACCATGGACAGGGAGGGTTAACACTGAAGCTTTCTTT. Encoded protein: CASSPWTGRVNTEAFF.

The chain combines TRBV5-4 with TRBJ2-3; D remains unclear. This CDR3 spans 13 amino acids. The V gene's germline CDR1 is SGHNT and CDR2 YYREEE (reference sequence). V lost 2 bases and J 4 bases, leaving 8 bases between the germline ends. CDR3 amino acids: CASSLGVSDTQYF. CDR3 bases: TGTGCCAGCAGCTTAGGAGTATCAGATACGCAGTATTTT.

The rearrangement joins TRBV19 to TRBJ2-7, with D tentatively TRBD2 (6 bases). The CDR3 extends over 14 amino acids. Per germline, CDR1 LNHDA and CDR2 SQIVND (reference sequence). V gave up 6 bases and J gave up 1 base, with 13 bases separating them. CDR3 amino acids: CASSPGLGSYEQYF. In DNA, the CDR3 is TGTGCCAGTAGCCCGGGACTCGGGTCCTACGAGCAGTACTTC.

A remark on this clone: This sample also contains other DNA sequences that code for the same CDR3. The CDR3 reads CATHAAGANTEAFF. For the CDR3, the DNA is TGTGCCACCCACGCCGCGGGCGCGAACACTGAAGCTTTCTTT. This rearrangement joins TRBV10-3 to TRBJ1-1, with D hard to call. The CDR3 totals 14 residues. Between the trimmed V and J ends, which lost 10 bases and 1 base, there was a span of 16 bases. CDR1 is ENHRY and CDR2 is SYGVKD in the germline V gene.

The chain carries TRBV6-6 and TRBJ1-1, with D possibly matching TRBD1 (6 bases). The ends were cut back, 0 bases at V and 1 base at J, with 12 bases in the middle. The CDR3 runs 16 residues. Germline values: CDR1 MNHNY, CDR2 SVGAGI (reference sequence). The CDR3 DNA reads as TGTGCCAGCAGTTACTCAGCGACAGGTTGGAACACTGAAGCTTTCTTT. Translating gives CASSYSATGWNTEAFF.

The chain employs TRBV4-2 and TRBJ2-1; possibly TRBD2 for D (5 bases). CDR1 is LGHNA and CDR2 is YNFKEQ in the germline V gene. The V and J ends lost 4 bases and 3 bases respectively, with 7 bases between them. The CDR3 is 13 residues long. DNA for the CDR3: TGTGCCAGCAGCCCGGGATTCTACAATGAGCAGTTCTTC. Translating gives CASSPGFYNEQFF.

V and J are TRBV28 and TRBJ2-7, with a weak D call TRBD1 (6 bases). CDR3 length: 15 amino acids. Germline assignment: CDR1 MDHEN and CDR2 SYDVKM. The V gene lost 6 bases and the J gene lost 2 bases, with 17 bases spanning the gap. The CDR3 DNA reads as TGTGCCAGCAGCAGACGCTCGGGACAACCCTACGAGCAGTACTTC. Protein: CASSRRSGQPYEQYF. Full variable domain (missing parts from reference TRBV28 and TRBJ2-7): DVKVTQSSRYLVKRTGEKVFLECVQDMDHENMFWYRQDPGLGLRLIYFSYDVKMKEKGDIPEGYSVSREKKERFSLILESASTNQTSMYLCASSRRSGQPYEQYFGPGTRLTVT.

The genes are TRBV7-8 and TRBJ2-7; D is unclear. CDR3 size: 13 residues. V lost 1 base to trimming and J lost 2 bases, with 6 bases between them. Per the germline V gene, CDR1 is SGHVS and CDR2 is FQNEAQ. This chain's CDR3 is CASSLGTAYEQYF. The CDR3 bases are TGTGCCAGCAGCTTAGGCACGGCCTACGAGCAGTACTTC.

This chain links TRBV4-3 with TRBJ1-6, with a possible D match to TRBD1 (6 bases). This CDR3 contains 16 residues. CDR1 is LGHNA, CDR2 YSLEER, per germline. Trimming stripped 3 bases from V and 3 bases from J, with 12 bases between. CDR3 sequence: CASSQVPGVYNSPLHF. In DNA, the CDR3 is TGCGCCAGCAGCCAGGTCCCAGGGGTCTATAATTCACCCCTCCACTTT.

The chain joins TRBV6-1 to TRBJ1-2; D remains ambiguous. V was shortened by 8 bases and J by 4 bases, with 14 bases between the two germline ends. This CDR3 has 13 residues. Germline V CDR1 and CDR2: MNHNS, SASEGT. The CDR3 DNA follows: TGTGCCAGCGGCCGTGGCGGCTTCTATGGCTACACCTTC. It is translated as CASGRGGFYGYTF.

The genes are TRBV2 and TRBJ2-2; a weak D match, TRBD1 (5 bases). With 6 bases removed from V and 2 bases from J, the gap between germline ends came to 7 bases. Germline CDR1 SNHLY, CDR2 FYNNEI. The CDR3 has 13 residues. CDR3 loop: CASSRENTGELFF. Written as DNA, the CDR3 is TGTGCCAGCAGCAGGGAAAACACCGGGGAGCTGTTTTTT.

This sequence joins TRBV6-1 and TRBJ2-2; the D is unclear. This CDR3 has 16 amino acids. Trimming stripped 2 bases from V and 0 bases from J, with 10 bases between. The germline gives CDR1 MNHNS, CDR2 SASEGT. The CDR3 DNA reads TGTGCCAGCAGTGAAACGGTCACGTCGAACACCGGGGAGCTGTTTTTT. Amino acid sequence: CASSETVTSNTGELFF.

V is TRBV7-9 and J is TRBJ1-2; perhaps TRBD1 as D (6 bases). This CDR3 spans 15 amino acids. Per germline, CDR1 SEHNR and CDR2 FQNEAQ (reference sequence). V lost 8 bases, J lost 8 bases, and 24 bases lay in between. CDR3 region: CASRDGTRGEGGYTF. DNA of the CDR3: TGTGCCAGCCGAGACGGGACACGCGGCGAAGGGGGCTACACCTTC.

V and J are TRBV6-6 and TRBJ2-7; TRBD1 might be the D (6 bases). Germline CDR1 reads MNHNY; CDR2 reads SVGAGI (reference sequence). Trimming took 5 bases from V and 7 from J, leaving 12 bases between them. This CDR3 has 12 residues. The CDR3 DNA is TGTGCCAGCAGTCACAGGGCAGGAGAGCAGTACTTC. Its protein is CASSHRAGEQYF.

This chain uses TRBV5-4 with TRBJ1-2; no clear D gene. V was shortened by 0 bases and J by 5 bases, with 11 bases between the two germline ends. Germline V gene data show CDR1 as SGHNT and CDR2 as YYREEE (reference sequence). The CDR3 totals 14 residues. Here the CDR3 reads CASSLGQAGYGYTF. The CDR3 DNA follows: TGTGCCAGCAGCTTGGGGCAGGCCGGTTATGGCTACACCTTC.

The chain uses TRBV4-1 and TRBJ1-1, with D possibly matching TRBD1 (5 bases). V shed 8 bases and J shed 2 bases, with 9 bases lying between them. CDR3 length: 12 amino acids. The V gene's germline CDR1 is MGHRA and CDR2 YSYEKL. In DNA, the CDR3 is TGCGCCAGCGGCACAGGTAACACTGAAGCTTTCTTT. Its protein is CASGTGNTEAFF.